This T cell receptor beta chain was sequenced for a study of T cell clonality in common variable immunodeficiency. Trimming removed 6 bases from V and 4 bases from J; junction bases left unmatched: 8. CDR1 is DFQATT and CDR2 is SNEGSKA in the germline V gene (reference sequence). The CDR3 spans 13 residues. The method was immunoSEQ multiplex PCR; TCRdb's version includes in-frame clones alone and lacks a portion of them. The sample presents approximately 44,000 clones, none singletons. In its sample, this clone was seen many times. The CDR3 end is not reached by the read, which stops 3 residues before it; the germline J gene fills it in.

The V call is TRBV20-1, the J call TRBJ1-2, with TRBD1 matching over 7 bases. The sample comprised peripheral blood mononuclear cells. This receptor was identified in a person aged 18-70 years in good health. The CDR3 reads CSAVRGPTYGYTF. The CDR3 DNA, read in part, is TGCAGTGCCGTAAGGGGGCCAACCTATGGC.